The sequence of this T cell receptor (beta chain) was determined in a study of tumor-infiltrating lymphocytes in primary liver carcinoma (dated 2017 in TCRdb). Regarding the research as a whole: Of the five patients (three men and two women, aged 30 to 69 years), four had hepatocellular carcinoma and one had combined HCC and intrahepatic cholangiocarcinoma. A total of 35 specimens from 5 patients, comprising 25 or so tumor regions, 5 adjacent noncancerous liver tissues and 5 peripheral blood samples, were covered by TCRbeta repertoire sequencing. The tumors of the five patients were staged as T1-T3 N0M0, with maximum diameters ranging from roughly 4 to 11 cm. Technical replicate repertoires showed high reproducibility, with mean shared-clone rates around 0.91 and correlation coefficients above 0.95. For each liver tumor, the study sampled five regions along with adjacent normal tissue and blood, and applied TCRbeta repertoire sequencing, expression microarrays and whole-exome sequencing. Samples yielded roughly 3.5 to 8 million productive TCRbeta reads; read depth did not differ significantly between tissue types. Study-level results and caveats: Pairs of tumor regions showed greater repertoire overlap (mean roughly 35%) than tumor-adjacent pairs (roughly 17%) or tumor-blood pairs (roughly 15%), which is consistent with antigen-driven expansion. Since the samples were bulk and unsorted, there was no way to compare CD4+ and CD8+ T cell repertoires. Only a few patients were included in the study, and the authors note that the findings should be validated in a larger study. Because sequencing covered only the TCR beta chain and unpaired alpha chains were not captured, true repertoire diversity is likely underestimated. The top 250 clones made up a significantly larger repertoire fraction in tumors than in blood (p = 0.039).

Total RNA and DNA were co-extracted without cell sorting from around 20-30 mg of bulk tissue using the AllPrep DNA/RNA mini kit. Roughly five patients with histopathologically diagnosed primary liver carcinoma underwent surgical resection in China between 2015 and March 2016. At the time of sampling, the patients had chronic HBV infection and had not received any treatment. Pieces of fresh tumor and adjacent tissue were cut in half, with one half kept in RNAlater at -80 degrees C and the other half sent for histology. Starting from 500 to 600 ng total RNA, TCRbeta-specific cDNA was produced by reverse transcription with a constant-region primer and ProtoScript II reverse transcriptase. Construction of the TCRbeta libraries relied on three nested rounds of multiplex PCR, following a slightly modified ARM-PCR procedure. Each of the first two PCR rounds ran for 10 cycles and used multiplex TRBV1-TRBV30 forward primers together with a Cbeta reverse primer. Sample barcodes and Illumina adapters were added in a final 25-cycle PCR using Deep VentR polymerase. Amplicons of 200-500 bp were gel-purified with a QIAquick gel extraction kit before sequencing. An Illumina HiSeq 2500 was used to sequence the TCRbeta amplicons, generating 250-bp paired-end reads. In the original analysis: Quality trimming of reads was performed with Trimmomatic v0.33, and paired reads were merged with FLASH v1.2.11 so that full CDR3 sequences could be recovered. MiGEC v1.2.1b assigned V, D and J germline segments to the rearranged TCRbeta sequences. Clonotype statistics, along with Shannon-Wiener diversity indices, were calculated using VDJtools v1.0.0. To cut down on sampling bias, every analysis after diversity analysis relied on just the 250 most abundant clonotypes from each sample. Using fastp at Q25 and MiXCR, TCRdb reprocessed the public reads and kept productive beta chains. Each record represents a unique CDR3 protein, reported with the most common genes and DNA among its rows. In this record, the V and J calls reflect TCRdb's handling and not the investigators' own analysis. This sample lists 35,000 to 45,000 distinct CDR3 sequences; roughly 80% were detected once. 38% of the sample is held by the ten biggest clonotypes.

Ten or more counts support this clonotype. The clone's antigen remains unknown. No clone much larger than this one lies a single base away; base qualities are absent. Taken from cysteine to phenylalanine, the CDR3 has 12 residues. Kept here is only the CDR3 DNA, which spans 36 bases and is read in frame from base 1. V and J are truncated by 8 bases and 4 bases respectively, leaving an intervening sequence of 8 bases. The sample consisted of tumor-adjacent normal liver tissue. This receptor was identified in a woman younger than 45 with primary liver carcinoma and hepatitis B virus infection. This chain is built from TRBV12-3 or TRBV12-4 and TRBJ1-4; no D gene is confidently identified. The CDR3 in this case is CASRHFNEKLFF. The DNA reads as follows: TGTGCCAGCCGACACTTTAATGAAAAACTGTTTTTT.